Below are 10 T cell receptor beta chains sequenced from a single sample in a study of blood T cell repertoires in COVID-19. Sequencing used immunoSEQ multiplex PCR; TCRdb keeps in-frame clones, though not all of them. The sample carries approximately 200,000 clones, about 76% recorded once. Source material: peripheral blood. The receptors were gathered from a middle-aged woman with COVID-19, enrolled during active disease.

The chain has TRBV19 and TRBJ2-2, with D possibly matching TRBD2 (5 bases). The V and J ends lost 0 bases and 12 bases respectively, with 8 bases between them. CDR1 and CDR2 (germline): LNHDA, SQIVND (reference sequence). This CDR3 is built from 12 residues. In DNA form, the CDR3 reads TGTGCCAGTAGTATAGATTGGGAGAAGCTGTTTTTT. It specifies CASSIDWEKLFF.

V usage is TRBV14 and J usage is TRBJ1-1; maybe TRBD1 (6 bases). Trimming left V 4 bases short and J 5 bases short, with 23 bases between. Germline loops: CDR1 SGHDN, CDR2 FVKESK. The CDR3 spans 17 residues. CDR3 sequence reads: CASSPRQAHLGMTEAFF. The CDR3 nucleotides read TGTGCCAGCAGCCCTCGACAGGCCCACTTGGGGATGACTGAAGCTTTCTTT. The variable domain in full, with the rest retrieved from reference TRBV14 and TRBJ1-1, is EAGVTQFPSHSVIEKGQTVTLRCDPISGHDNLYWYRRVMGKEIKFLLHFVKESKQDESGMPNNRFLAERTGGTYSTLKVQPAELEDSGVYFCASSPRQAHLGMTEAFFGQGTRLTVV.

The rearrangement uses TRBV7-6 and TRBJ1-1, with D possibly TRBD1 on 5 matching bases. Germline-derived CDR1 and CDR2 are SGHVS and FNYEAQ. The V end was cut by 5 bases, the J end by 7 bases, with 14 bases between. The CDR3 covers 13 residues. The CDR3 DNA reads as TGTGCCAGCAGCCCCGCTCAGGGAGGTGAAGCTTTCTTT. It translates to CASSPAQGGEAFF.

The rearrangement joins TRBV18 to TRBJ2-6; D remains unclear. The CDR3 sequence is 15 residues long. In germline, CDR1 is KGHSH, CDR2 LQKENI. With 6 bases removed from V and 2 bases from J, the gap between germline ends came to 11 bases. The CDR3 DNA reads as TGTGCCAGCTCGTACAGCTCCCCTGGGGCCAACGTCCTGACTTTC. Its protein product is CASSYSSPGANVLTF.

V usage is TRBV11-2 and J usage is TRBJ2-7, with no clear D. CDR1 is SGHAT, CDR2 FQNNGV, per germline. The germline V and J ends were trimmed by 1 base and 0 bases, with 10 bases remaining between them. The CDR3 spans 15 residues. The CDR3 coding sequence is TGTGCCAGCAGCTTAGGCGGCAGCGTCTCCTACGAGCAGTACTTC. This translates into CASSLGGSVSYEQYF.

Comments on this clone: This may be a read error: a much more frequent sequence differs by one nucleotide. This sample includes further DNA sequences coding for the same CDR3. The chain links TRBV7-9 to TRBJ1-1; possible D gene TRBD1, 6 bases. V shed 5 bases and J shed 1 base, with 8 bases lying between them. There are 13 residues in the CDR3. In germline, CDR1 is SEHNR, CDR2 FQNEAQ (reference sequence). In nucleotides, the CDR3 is TGTGCCAGCAGCCTACAGGGGAACACTGAAGCTTTCTTT. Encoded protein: CASSLQGNTEAFF.

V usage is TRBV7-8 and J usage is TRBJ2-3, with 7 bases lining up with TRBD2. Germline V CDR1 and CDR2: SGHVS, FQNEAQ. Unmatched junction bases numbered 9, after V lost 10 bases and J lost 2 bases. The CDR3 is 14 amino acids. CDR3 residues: CATRGVFHTDTQYF. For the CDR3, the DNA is TGTGCCACCCGGGGGGTCTTTCACACAGATACGCAGTATTTT.

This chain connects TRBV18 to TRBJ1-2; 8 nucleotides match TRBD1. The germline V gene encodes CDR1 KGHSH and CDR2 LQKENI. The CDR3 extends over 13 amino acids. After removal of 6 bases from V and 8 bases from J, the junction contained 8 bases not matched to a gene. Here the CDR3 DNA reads TGTGCCAGCTCGTCCGGACAGGGTAACGGCTACACCTTC. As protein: CASSSGQGNGYTF.

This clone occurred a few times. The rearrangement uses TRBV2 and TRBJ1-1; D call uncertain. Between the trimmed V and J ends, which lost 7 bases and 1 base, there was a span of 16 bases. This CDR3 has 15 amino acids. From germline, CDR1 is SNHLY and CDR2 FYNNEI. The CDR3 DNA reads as TGTGCCAGCACCCGAGAGGAAGTGGCGAACACTGAAGCTTTCTTT. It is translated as CASTREEVANTEAFF.

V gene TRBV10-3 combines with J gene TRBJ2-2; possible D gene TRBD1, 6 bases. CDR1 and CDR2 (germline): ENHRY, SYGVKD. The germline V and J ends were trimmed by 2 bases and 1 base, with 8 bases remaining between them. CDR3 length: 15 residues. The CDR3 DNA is TGTGCCATCAGTGAGGGCAGGGGGAACACCGGGGAGCTGTTTTTT. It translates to CAISEGRGNTGELFF.